Listed below are T cell receptor beta chains from one sample, sequenced in a study of early T cells in non-severe SARS-CoV-2 infection. TCRdb passed the 5' RACE reads through MiXCR, listing each CDR3 protein once. The sample has about 22,000 distinct CDR3 sequences, 3.6% seen once. The sample consisted of whole blood. The receptors originated from an adult who was a healthcare worker with PCR-confirmed SARS-CoV-2 infection or an uninfected control (not recorded which). Each CDR3 is given with its conserved first and last residue. The D gene is left open where the match is weak. Size tells how often a clone was seen (once, few, many) or the class of an expanded clone, and some rows leave it out.

abundance	j_gene	v_gene	len	d_gene	CDR3nt	CDR3aa
many	TRBJ2-7	TRBV29-1	14	TRBD1	TGCAGCGTGTGGACCGGGACAGGGGCGGGCGAGCAGTACTTC	CSVWTGTGAGEQYF
many	TRBJ2-2	TRBV7-6	16	TRBD2	TGTGCCAGCAGCCCGACTAGCAGTAAGAACACCGGGGAGCTGTTTTTT	CASSPTSSKNTGELFF
many	TRBJ2-7	TRBV12-3/TRBV12-4	12	NA	TGTGCCAGCAGTCCCAGGGTAAACGAGCAGTACTTC	CASSPRVNEQYF
many	TRBJ2-7	TRBV11-2	14	TRBD1	TGTGCCAGCAGCCAAGGGACAGGAATCTACGAGCAGTACTTC	CASSQGTGIYEQYF
many	TRBJ1-2	TRBV4-2	14	TRBD1	TGTGCCAGCAGCCTCCCGACAGGGCGATATGGCTACACCTTC	CASSLPTGRYGYTF
many	TRBJ1-4	TRBV6-6	14	TRBD1	TGTGCCAGCAGGATACAGGGGAGAGGTGAAAAACTGTTTTTT	CASRIQGRGEKLFF
many	TRBJ1-1	TRBV5-1	14	NA	TGCGCCAGCAGCTCTCCCGGGACCCCTTTTGAAGCTTTCTTT	CASSSPGTPFEAFF
medium-sized	TRBJ1-1	TRBV28	14	NA	TGTGCCAGCAGTTTAAAGTCCGTGGGGACTGAAGCTTTCTTT	CASSLKSVGTEAFF
many	TRBJ2-3	TRBV27	13	NA	TGTGCCAGCAGTTTAGGACAGTCAGATACGCAGTATTTT	CASSLGQSDTQYF
many	TRBJ2-7	TRBV5-1	17	TRBD2	TGCGCCAGCAGCTTGGTCCGGACTAGCGGGAACTATGGCGAGCAGTACTTC	CASSLVRTSGNYGEQYF
NA	TRBJ2-1	TRBV24-1	15	TRBD2	TGTGCCACCAGTGCGACTAGCCTACCCTACAATGAGCAGTTCTTC	CATSATSLPYNEQFF
many	TRBJ2-7	TRBV7-2	12	NA	TGTGCCAGCAGCTTAGCCGTAGGCGAGCAGTACTTC	CASSLAVGEQYF
NA	TRBJ2-3	TRBV9	15	NA	TGTGCCAGCAGCGTAGCTCCGGGTAGCACAGATACGCAGTATTTT	CASSVAPGSTDTQYF
medium-sized	TRBJ1-1	TRBV20-1	11	NA	TGCAGTGCTTCGATTGTCACTGAAGCTTTCTTT	CSASIVTEAFF
many	TRBJ1-1	TRBV28	13	NA	TGTGCCAGCAGTTTAGACAGCCCGGGAGTTGCTTTCTTT	CASSLDSPGVAFF
many	TRBJ1-3	TRBV6-1	14	NA	TGTGCCAGCAGTGAAGGCAGGGGAGGAAACACCATATATTTT	CASSEGRGGNTIYF
medium-sized	TRBJ1-4	TRBV5-1	14	TRBD1	TGCGCCAGCAGCCCGCAGGGGGTGCGTGAAAAACTGTTTTTT	CASSPQGVREKLFF
many	TRBJ1-3	TRBV7-6	17	TRBD1	TGTGCCAGCAGCGCCATACAGGGGATGGCCTCTGGAAACACCATATATTTT	CASSAIQGMASGNTIYF
NA	TRBJ2-1	TRBV6-2/TRBV6-3	16	NA	TGTGCCAGCAGTCCCCAAGACGGAACGAGGTACAATGAGCAGTTCTTC	CASSPQDGTRYNEQFF
many	TRBJ2-1	TRBV11-3	15	TRBD1	TGTGCCAGCAGCGCCGGGACAGGGGGCACGAATGAGCAGTTCTTC	CASSAGTGGTNEQFF
many	TRBJ2-7	TRBV7-9	16	TRBD2	TGTGCCAGCAGCTCCCCGACTAGCGGGAGTTTCCACGAGCAGTACTTC	CASSSPTSGSFHEQYF
many	TRBJ2-7	TRBV5-4	12	NA	TGTGCCAGCAGCTTGTCGGGGATCGAGCAGTACTTC	CASSLSGIEQYF
many	TRBJ1-2	TRBV7-8	14	TRBD1	TGTGCCAGCAGCTTAGTAGAACAGGGGTATGGCTACACCTTC	CASSLVEQGYGYTF
many	TRBJ2-2	TRBV19	13	NA	TGTGCCAGTAGTATAAGTGGCACCGGGGAGCTGTTTTTT	CASSISGTGELFF
many	TRBJ2-3	TRBV5-1	14	NA	TGCGCCAGCAGCTTACGAAAGACCCCAGATACGCAGTATTTT	CASSLRKTPDTQYF
medium-sized	TRBJ2-1	TRBV6-5	13	NA	TGTGCCAGCAGTTACTCGGCTCCGAATGAGCAGTTCTTC	CASSYSAPNEQFF
many	TRBJ2-2	TRBV11-2	12	NA	TGTGCCAGCAGGGCAAGAACCGGGGAGCTGTTTTTT	CASRARTGELFF
many	TRBJ2-2	TRBV3-1	15	NA	TGTGCCAGCAGCCCTATAGAACTCCCTGAGGGGGAGCTGTTTTTT	CASSPIELPEGELFF